The rows below give T cell receptor beta chains drawn from one sample of a study of PD-L1 blockade in urothelial cancer. Sequencing used immunoSEQ multiplex PCR; TCRdb keeps in-frame clones, though not all of them. This sample has over 25,000 clones, with 70% to 80% found just once. Sequencing was performed on PBMCs, taken around atezolizumab (anti-PD-L1) treatment. These receptor sequences come from a man between 70 and 80 years old with urothelial cancer. CDR3s include the opening cysteine and the closing phenylalanine or tryptophan. The D gene is left open where the match is weak.

TRBV6-6	15	NA	TRBJ1-3	CASSSPLRTGNTIYF
TRBV6-1	14	TRBD1	TRBJ1-6	CASRGTGENSPLHF
TRBV10-3	15	NA	TRBJ1-5	CAISEDRTDYQPQHF
TRBV10-3	11	NA	TRBJ1-2	CAISEQGGYTF
TRBV13	17	TRBD1	TRBJ2-6	CASSSALGGTGANVLTF
TRBV6-1	15	NA	TRBJ2-7	CASSEALFSTVEQYF
TRBV11-2	14	TRBD1	TRBJ2-5	CASSSNRGRETQYF
TRBV4-2	14	NA	TRBJ2-7	CASSHRTAPYEQYF
TRBV6-5	15	NA	TRBJ2-7	CASSTPGQGTYEQYF
TRBV27	15	TRBD1	TRBJ2-2	CASKPRDRNTGELFF
TRBV28	21	NA	TRBJ2-1	CASCLKEGSLVAFLYPCEQFF
TRBV5-6	15	NA	TRBJ2-5	CASSLRVGATETQYF
TRBV7-2	14	NA	TRBJ1-4	CASSPARSNEKLFF
TRBV27	19	TRBD2	TRBJ2-7	CASSWTGLAFPSWFYEQYF
TRBV4-1	16	TRBD1	TRBJ1-2	CASSPGRDRGTYGYTF
TRBV7-2	12	NA	TRBJ1-2	CASSLEVGGYTF
TRBV2	12	NA	TRBJ2-7	CASSGQTYEQYF
TRBV14	15	NA	TRBJ2-1	CASSQEGGAYNEQFF
TRBV5-6	14	NA	TRBJ2-3	CASSFEPLANTQYF
TRBV29-1	15	NA	TRBJ1-4	CSVEEAGARNEKLFF
TRBV29-1	11	TRBD1	TRBJ1-2	CSAWDSYGYTF
TRBV5-1	15	NA	TRBJ2-3	CASSLDGRGRDTQYF
TRBV18	16	TRBD2	TRBJ2-2	CASSLPSGMNTGELFF
TRBV20-1	11	NA	TRBJ2-1	CSARGGDEQFF
TRBV7-2	14	NA	TRBJ2-7	CASSLDRKSYEQYF
TRBV28	15	TRBD1	TRBJ1-2	CASSPRQGAKYGYTF
TRBV18	15	NA	TRBJ2-1	CASSPRVVQDNEQFF
TRBV2	16	TRBD2	TRBJ2-5	CASSADVTSGRETQYF
TRBV2	14	NA	TRBJ1-5	CASSEGVPRGPQHF
TRBV7-9	15	NA	TRBJ1-5	CASSLTGTGYQPQHF
TRBV7-3	14	TRBD2	TRBJ2-1	CASSLERERSEQFF
TRBV6-1	11	NA	TRBJ2-1	CASSFIHEQFF
TRBV18	15	TRBD1	TRBJ1-1	CASSPRTGVTAEAFF
TRBV2	15	TRBD1	TRBJ1-4	CASSPPGTGNEKLFF
TRBV27	14	NA	TRBJ2-3	CASRLARSTDTQYF